The 5 T cell receptor beta chains given below trace back to one sample, sequenced in a study of OX40 agonist ivuxolimab in advanced cancers. Profiled with immunoSEQ multiplex PCR; TCRdb holds only in-frame clones, not every one. Of some 97,000 clones in the sample, 90% were seen once. Sequenced material: CD4+ or CD8+ T cells sorted from blood, taken in a trial of the OX40 agonist ivuxolimab. These receptors all stem from an adult with an advanced solid tumor such as melanoma, head and neck, liver or kidney cancer.

This chain links TRBV5-1 with TRBJ2-6; D remains ambiguous. V was clipped by 0 bases and J by 0 bases, with 4 bases between them. The germline gives CDR1 SGHRS, CDR2 YFSETQ. This CDR3 region has 15 residues. The CDR3 nucleotides are TGCGCCAGCAGCTTGGGACACTCTGGGGCCAACGTCCTGACTTTC. Translating gives CASSLGHSGANVLTF.

The V and J genes are TRBV21-1 and TRBJ2-3; the table calls TRBD2, which could not be checked here. TRBV21-1 is tagged as a pseudogene. This CDR3 has 17 residues. The CDR3 loop is CASSKVCLATSTDTQYF. In nucleotides, the CDR3 is TGTGCCAGCAGCAAAGTTTGTCTAGCTACCTCCACAGATACGCAGTATTTT.

This chain joins TRBV7-9 and TRBJ2-3; no reliable D call. This CDR3 has 12 amino acids. Trimming stripped 1 base from V and 6 bases from J, with 5 bases between. Germline V CDR1 and CDR2: SEHNR, FQNEAQ (reference sequence). This CDR3 reads CASSLGVDTQYF. As DNA, the CDR3 is TGTGCCAGCAGCTTAGGAGTGGATACGCAGTATTTT.

The gene calls are TRBV7-2 and TRBJ2-1; D may be TRBD1 (6 bases). V was clipped by 3 bases and J by 7 bases, with 13 bases between them. In germline, CDR1 is SGHTA, CDR2 FQGNSA. This CDR3 region has 14 residues. CDR3 amino acids: CASSLKDSRNEQFF. CDR3 coding DNA: TGTGCCAGCAGCTTGAAGGACAGTAGGAATGAGCAGTTCTTC.

This chain joins TRBV7-2 and TRBJ2-5; D is unclear. The CDR3 is 13 residues long. V was pared by 5 bases and J by 2 bases, with 9 bases between. The germline V gene has CDR1 SGHTA and CDR2 FQGNSA. The CDR3 protein is CASSRDPQETQYF. In DNA form, the CDR3 reads TGTGCCAGCAGCCGTGACCCACAAGAGACCCAGTACTTC.